The entry that follows covers one TCR beta chain sequence. Reverse transcription of about 0.45 to 1 ug RNA was carried out with random hexamers. Using its own MiXCR run on the immunoSEQ multiplex PCR reads, TCRdb lists one record per CDR3 protein. This sample has around 120,000 distinct CDR3 sequences; about 94% occur once, and the top ten carry roughly 0.13%. The multiple sclerosis controls consisted of treatment-naive patients with relapsing-remitting disease, either stable or active. This record comes from a study of CD8 T cells in Susac syndrome. The V gene's germline CDR1 is MNHEY and CDR2 SVGAGI. V gave up 10 bases and J gave up 4 bases; unmatched junction bases: 3. CDR3 length equals 11 residues.

This receptor was obtained from a human donor with multiple sclerosis. This chain joins TRBV6-5 and TRBJ1-2; 7 nucleotides align to TRBD1. The sample consisted of CD4+ T cells from PBMCs. CDR3 sequence reads: CATGDSYGYTF. Here the CDR3 DNA reads TGTGCCACGGGGGACAGCTATGGCTACACCTTC.